A selection of T cell receptor beta chains follows, all from one sample in a study of T cell changes during pregnancy in multiple sclerosis. The assay was immunoSEQ multiplex PCR, and TCRdb's table has in-frame clones only and misses some. The repertoire holds about 49,000 clones, with approximately 94% as singletons. The sample was CD8+ T cells from peripheral blood mononuclear cells, taken before pregnancy. These receptors all come from a female donor with multiple sclerosis, enrolled in a pregnancy study. CDR3s include the opening cysteine and the closing phenylalanine or tryptophan. D genes are given only for firm matches.

j_gene | v_gene | d_gene | CDR3aa | CDR3nt
TRBJ1-4 | TRBV7-8 | NA | CASSLVHTEKLFF | TGTGCCAGCAGCTTAGTACACACGGAAAAACTGTTTTTT
TRBJ2-1 | TRBV7-9 | TRBD2 | CASSSLGNLLAGNEQFF | TGTGCCAGCAGCTCCTTGGGAAACCTACTAGCGGGTAATGAGCAGTTCTTC
TRBJ2-7 | TRBV4-1 | TRBD1 | CASSQEDRESSEQYF | TGCGCCAGCAGCCAAGAGGACAGGGAATCAAGCGAGCAGTACTTC
TRBJ1-2 | TRBV6-1 | NA | CASSEWVWAGDGYTF | TGTGCCAGCAGTGAATGGGTCTGGGCAGGGGACGGCTACACCTTC
TRBJ1-1 | TRBV19 | NA | CASTDRGTEAFF | TGTGCCAGTACTGATAGGGGGACTGAAGCTTTCTTT
TRBJ2-1 | TRBV30 | NA | CAWSLRGPYNEQFF | TGTGCCTGGAGCCTCCGTGGCCCCTACAATGAGCAGTTCTTC
TRBJ2-5 | TRBV7-8 | NA | CASSSGETQYF | TGTGCCAGCAGCTCGGGAGAGACCCAGTACTTC
TRBJ2-1 | TRBV4-1 | TRBD2 | CASSQVQHAAGGYNEQFF | TGCGCCAGCAGCCAAGTACAGCATGCGGCGGGGGGGTACAATGAGCAGTTCTTC
TRBJ1-5 | TRBV5-6 | NA | CASSNGANQPQHF | TGTGCCAGCAGCAATGGGGCCAATCAGCCCCAGCATTTT
TRBJ1-2 | TRBV6-5 | NA | CASSYDLNYGYTF | TGTGCCAGCAGTTACGACTTAAACTATGGCTACACCTTC